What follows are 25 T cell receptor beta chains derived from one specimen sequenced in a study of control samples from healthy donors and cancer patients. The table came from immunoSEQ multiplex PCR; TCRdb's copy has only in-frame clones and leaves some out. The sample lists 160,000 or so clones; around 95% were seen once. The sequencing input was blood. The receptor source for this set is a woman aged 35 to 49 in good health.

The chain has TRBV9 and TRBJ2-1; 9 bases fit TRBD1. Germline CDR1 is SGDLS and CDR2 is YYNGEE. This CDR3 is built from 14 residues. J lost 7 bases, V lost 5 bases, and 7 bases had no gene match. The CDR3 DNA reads TGTGCCAGCAGGGGACAGGGAATGGGTAATGAGCAGTTCTTC. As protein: CASRGQGMGNEQFF.

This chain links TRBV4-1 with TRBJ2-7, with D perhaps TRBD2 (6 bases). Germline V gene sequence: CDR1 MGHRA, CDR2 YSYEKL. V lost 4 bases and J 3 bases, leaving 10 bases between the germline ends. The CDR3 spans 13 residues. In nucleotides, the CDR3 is TGCGCCAGCAGCCCCGGGAGAAACTACGAGCAGTACTTC. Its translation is CASSPGRNYEQYF.

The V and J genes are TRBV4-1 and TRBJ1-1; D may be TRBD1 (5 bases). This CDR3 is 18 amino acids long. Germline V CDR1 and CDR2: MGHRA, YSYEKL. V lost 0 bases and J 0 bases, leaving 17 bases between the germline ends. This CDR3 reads CASSQEPGWGDLNTEAFF. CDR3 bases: TGCGCCAGCAGCCAAGAGCCAGGGTGGGGGGATTTGAACACTGAAGCTTTCTTT.

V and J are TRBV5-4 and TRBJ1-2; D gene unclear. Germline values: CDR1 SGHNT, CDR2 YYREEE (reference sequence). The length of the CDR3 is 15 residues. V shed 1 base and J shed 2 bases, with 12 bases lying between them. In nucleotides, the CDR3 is TGTGCCAGCAGCTTGTTAGCCAGGCTGAACTATGGCTACACCTTC. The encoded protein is CASSLLARLNYGYTF.

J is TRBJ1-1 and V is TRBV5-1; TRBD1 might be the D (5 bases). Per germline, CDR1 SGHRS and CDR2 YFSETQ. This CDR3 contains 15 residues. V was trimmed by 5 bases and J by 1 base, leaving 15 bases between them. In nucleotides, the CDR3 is TGCGCCAGCAGTCCGGCTGCGGGGGGGAACACTGAAGCTTTCTTT. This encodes CASSPAAGGNTEAFF.

The CDR3 region is CASSLGRGLSNYGYTF. CDR3 DNA: TGTGCCAGCAGTTTAGGCAGGGGGCTGTCTAACTATGGCTACACCTTC. The chain is built from TRBV27 and TRBJ1-2; TRBD1 matches at 8 bases. The CDR3 runs to 16 residues. V trimming: 2 bases; J trimming: 0 bases; junction bases outside the gene matches: 5. Germline V CDR1 and CDR2: MNHEY, SMNVEV (reference sequence).

The CDR3 DNA reads as TGTGCCAGTGGGAGCGGGGTACAAGAGACCCAGTACTTC. It encodes CASGSGVQETQYF. The chain has TRBV19 and TRBJ2-5; 7 nucleotides match TRBD2. The CDR3 loop spans 13 amino acids. J was trimmed by 2 bases and V by 8 bases; bases with no gene match: 5. CDR1 is LNHDA and CDR2 is SQIVND in the germline V gene (reference sequence).

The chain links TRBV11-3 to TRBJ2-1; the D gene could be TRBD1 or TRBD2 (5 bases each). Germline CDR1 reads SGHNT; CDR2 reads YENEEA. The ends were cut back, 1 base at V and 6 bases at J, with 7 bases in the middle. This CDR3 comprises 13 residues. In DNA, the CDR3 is TGTGCCAGCAGCTTAGTCGGGACCAATGAGCAGTTCTTC. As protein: CASSLVGTNEQFF.

The CDR3 is CASSVGPSTVNNSPLHF. CDR3 nucleotides: TGTGCCAGCAGCGTGGGACCTTCAACAGTTAATAATTCACCCCTCCACTTT. V is TRBV9 and J is TRBJ1-6; perhaps TRBD1 as D (5 bases). The CDR3 contains 17 residues. V lost 2 bases, J lost 5 bases, and 17 bases lay in between. CDR1 SGDLS and CDR2 YYNGEE come from the germline V gene.

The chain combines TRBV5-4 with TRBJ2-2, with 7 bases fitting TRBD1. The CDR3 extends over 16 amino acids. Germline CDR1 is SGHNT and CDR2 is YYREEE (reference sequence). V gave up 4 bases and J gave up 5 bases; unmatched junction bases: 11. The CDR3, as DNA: TGTGCCAGCAGCCAAGCCGGTGCCAGGGGGACCGGGGAGCTGTTTTTT. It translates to CASSQAGARGTGELFF.

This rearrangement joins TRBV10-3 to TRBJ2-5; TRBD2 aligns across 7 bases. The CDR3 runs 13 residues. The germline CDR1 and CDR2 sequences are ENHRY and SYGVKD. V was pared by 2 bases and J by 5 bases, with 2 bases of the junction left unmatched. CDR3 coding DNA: TGTGCCATCAGTGAGACTAGCGTTGAGACCCAGTACTTC. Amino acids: CAISETSVETQYF.

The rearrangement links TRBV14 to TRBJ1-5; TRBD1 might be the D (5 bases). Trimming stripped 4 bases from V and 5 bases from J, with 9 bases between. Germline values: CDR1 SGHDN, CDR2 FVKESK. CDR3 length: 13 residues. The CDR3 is CASSRGGYQPQHF. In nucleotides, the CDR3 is TGTGCCAGCAGCCGCGGGGGGTATCAGCCCCAGCATTTT.

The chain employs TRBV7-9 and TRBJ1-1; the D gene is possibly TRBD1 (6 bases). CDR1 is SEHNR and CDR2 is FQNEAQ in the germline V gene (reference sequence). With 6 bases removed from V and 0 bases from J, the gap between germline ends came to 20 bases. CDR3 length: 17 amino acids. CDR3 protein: CASSSKSGGPMNTEAFF. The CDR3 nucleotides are TGTGCCAGCAGTTCCAAAAGCGGGGGCCCCATGAACACTGAAGCTTTCTTT.

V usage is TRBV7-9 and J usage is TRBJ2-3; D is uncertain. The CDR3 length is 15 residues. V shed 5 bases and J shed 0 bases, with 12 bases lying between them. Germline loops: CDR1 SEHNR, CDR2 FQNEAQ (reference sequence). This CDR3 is CASSLPGSSTDTQYF. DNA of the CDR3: TGTGCCAGCAGCCTCCCCGGGTCTAGCACAGATACGCAGTATTTT.

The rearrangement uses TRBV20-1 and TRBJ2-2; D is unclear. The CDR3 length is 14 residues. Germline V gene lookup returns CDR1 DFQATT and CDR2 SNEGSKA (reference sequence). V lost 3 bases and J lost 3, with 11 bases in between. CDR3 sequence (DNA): TGCAGTGCTAGTCTTATGGGTGACACCGGGGAGCTGTTTTTT. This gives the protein CSASLMGDTGELFF.

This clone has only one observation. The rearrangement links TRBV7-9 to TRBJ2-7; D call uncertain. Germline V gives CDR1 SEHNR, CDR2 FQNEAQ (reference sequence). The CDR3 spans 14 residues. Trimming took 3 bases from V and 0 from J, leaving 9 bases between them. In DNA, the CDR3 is TGTGCCAGCAGCTTTGAGACCTACTCCTACGAGCAGTACTTC. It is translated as CASSFETYSYEQYF.

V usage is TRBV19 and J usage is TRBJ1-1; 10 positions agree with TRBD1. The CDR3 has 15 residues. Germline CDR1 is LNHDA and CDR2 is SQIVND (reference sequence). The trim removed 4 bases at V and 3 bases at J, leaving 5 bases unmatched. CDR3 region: CASSTGQGWDTEAFF. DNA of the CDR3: TGTGCCAGTAGTACGGGACAGGGGTGGGACACTGAAGCTTTCTTT.

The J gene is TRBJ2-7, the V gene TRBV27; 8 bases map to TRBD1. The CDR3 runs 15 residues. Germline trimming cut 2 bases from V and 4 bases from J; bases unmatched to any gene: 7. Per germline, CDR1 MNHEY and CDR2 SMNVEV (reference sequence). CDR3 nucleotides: TGTGCCAGCAGTTTAGGGGGACAGGCCCAATACGAGCAGTACTTC. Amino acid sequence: CASSLGGQAQYEQYF.

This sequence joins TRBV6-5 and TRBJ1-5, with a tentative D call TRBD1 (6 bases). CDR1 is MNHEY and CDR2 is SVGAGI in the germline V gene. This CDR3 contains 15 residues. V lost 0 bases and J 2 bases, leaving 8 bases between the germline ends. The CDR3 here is CASSYSRGGNQPQHF. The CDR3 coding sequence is TGTGCCAGCAGTTACTCGAGGGGGGGCAATCAGCCCCAGCATTTT.

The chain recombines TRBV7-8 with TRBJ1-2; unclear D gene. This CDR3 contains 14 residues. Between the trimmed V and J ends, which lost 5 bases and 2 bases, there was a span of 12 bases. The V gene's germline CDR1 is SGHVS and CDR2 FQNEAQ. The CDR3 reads CASSRGPTNYGYTF. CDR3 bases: TGTGCCAGCAGCCGTGGGCCAACCAACTATGGCTACACCTTC. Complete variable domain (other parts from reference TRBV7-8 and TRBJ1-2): GAGVSQSPRYKVAKRGQDVALRCDPISGHVSLFWYQQALGQGPEFLTYFQNEAQLDKSGLPSDRFFAERPEGSVSTLKIQRTQQEDSAVYLCASSRGPTNYGYTFGSGTRLTVV.

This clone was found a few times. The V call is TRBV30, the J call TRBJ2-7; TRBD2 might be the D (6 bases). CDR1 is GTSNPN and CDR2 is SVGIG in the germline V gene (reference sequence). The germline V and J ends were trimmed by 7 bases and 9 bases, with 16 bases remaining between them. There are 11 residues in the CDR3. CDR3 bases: TGTGCCTATACTAGCTCCAGAAGGCAGTACTTC. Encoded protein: CAYTSSRRQYF.

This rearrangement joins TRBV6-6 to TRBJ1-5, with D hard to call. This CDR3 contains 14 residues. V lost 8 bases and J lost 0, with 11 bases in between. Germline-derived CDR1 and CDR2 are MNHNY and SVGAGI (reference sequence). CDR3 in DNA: TGTGCCAGCTTCCAGGAATATAGCAATCAGCCCCAGCATTTT. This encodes CASFQEYSNQPQHF.

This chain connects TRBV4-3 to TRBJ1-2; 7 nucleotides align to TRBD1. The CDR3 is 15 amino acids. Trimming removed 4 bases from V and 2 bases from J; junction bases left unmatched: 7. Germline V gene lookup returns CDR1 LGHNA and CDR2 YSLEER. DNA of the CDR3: TGCGCCAGCAGCCGGGTGGACAGGAACAACTATGGCTACACCTTC. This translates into CASSRVDRNNYGYTF.

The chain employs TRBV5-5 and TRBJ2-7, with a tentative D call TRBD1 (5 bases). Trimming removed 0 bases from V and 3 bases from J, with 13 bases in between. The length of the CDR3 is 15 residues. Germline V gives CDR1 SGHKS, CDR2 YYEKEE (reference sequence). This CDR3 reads CASSLGGGTYYEQYF. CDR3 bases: TGTGCCAGCAGCTTGGGGGGCGGCACCTACTACGAGCAGTACTTC.

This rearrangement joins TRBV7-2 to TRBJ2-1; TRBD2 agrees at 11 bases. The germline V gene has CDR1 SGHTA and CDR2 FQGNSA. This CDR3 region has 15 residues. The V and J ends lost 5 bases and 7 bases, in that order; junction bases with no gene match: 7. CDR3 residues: CASSVSGGALNEQFF. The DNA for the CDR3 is TGTGCCAGCAGCGTTAGCGGGGGGGCTTTAAATGAGCAGTTCTTC.